The 4 T cell receptor beta chains presented below share a single source sample, sequenced in a study of CD8 T cells in ankylosing spondylitis (dated by TCRdb to the late 2010s). Library construction relied on 5' RACE. Sequencing was performed on an Illumina HiSeq 2500. TCRdb reprocessing: public reads trimmed at Q25 with fastp, clones called with MiXCR, in-frame beta chains kept. Each record represents a unique CDR3 protein, reported with the most common genes and DNA among its rows. The sample data list 300,000 to 400,000 distinct CDR3 sequences, and over 12% of these were observed just once. The top ten constitute approximately 1.1% of the sample. The sequenced sample consisted of blood, either unsorted or a sorted T cell fraction (not recorded which). Receptor source: a male donor with ankylosing spondylitis or in good health (not recorded which).

The chain employs TRBV7-9 and TRBJ2-3; 7 bases agree with TRBD2. The CDR3 consists of 15 residues. The V gene's germline CDR1 is SEHNR and CDR2 FQNEAQ (reference sequence). Trimming cost V 4 bases and J 2 bases; bases outside gene matches: 6. CDR3 residues: CASSWASGNTDTQYF. The CDR3, as DNA: TGTGCCAGCAGCTGGGCTAGCGGAAACACAGATACGCAGTATTTT. Full variable domain (remainder filled in from reference TRBV7-9 and TRBJ2-3): DTGVSQNPRHKITKRGQNVTFRCDPISEHNRLYWYRQTLGQGPEFLTYFQNEAQLEKSRLLSDRFSAERPKGSFSTLEIQRTEQGDSAMYLCASSWASGNTDTQYFGPGTRLTVL.

This clonotype was seen only a few times. The V and J genes are TRBV25-1 and TRBJ1-1; 8 bases map to TRBD1. V shed 6 bases, J shed 0 bases, and the junction held 6 bases outside the gene matches. Germline V gene lookup returns CDR1 MGHDK and CDR2 SYGVNS. This CDR3 is built from 15 residues. CDR3 nucleotides: TGTGCCAGCAGCCGACAGGGGTCGTTGAACACTGAAGCTTTCTTT. As protein: CASSRQGSLNTEAFF.

This rearrangement joins TRBV5-6 to TRBJ2-7, with D possibly being TRBD2 (5 bases). CDR3 length: 14 amino acids. V lost 3 bases, J lost 5 bases, and 15 bases lay in between. Germline V gene data show CDR1 as SGHDT and CDR2 as YYEEEE. The CDR3 loop reads CASSYTASGNEQYF. Written as DNA, the CDR3 is TGTGCCAGCAGCTATACAGCATCCGGGAACGAGCAGTACTTC.

V and J are TRBV10-3 and TRBJ1-2; D is uncertain. V gave up 7 bases and J gave up 3 bases, with 9 bases separating them. The CDR3 consists of 12 residues. The germline CDR1 and CDR2 sequences are ENHRY and SYGVKD. CDR3 residues: CAITGEDYGYTF. CDR3 nucleotide sequence: TGTGCCATCACCGGAGAGGACTATGGCTACACCTTC.